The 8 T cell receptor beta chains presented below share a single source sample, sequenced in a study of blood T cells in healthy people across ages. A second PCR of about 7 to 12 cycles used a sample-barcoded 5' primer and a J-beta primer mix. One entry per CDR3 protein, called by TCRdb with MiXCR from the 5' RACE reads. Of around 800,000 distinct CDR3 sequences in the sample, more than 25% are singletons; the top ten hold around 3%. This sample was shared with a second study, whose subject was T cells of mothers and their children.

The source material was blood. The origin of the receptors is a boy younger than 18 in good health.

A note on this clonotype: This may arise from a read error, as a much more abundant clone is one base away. This CDR3 reads CASSLGITGELFF. CDR3 sequence (DNA): TGTGCCAGCAGCTTAGGTATCACCGGGGAGCTGTTTTTT. The rearrangement uses TRBV7-7 and TRBJ2-2; D is unclear. Germline loops: CDR1 SSHAT, CDR2 FNYEAQ (reference sequence). Between the trimmed V and J ends, which lost 1 base and 4 bases, there was a span of 4 bases. The CDR3 covers 13 residues.

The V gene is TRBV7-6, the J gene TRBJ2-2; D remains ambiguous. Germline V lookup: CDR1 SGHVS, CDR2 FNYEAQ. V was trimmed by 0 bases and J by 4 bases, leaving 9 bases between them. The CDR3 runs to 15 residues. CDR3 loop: CASSLAVPGTGELFF. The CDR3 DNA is TGTGCCAGCAGCTTAGCGGTCCCGGGCACCGGGGAGCTGTTTTTT.

CDR3 protein: CASLGEAQETQYF. The CDR3 nucleotides are TGCGCCAGCCTGGGCGAAGCTCAAGAGACCCAGTACTTC. V is TRBV5-1 and J is TRBJ2-5; no definite D call. Germline loops: CDR1 SGHRS, CDR2 YFSETQ. The CDR3 consists of 13 residues. V was clipped by 7 bases and J by 2 bases, with 12 bases between them.

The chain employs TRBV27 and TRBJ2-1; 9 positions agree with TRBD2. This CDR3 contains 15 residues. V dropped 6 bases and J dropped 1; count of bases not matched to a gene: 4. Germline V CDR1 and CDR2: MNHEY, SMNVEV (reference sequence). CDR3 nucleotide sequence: TGTGCCAGCAGGCTAGCGGGACAATCCTACAATGAGCAGTTCTTC. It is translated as CASRLAGQSYNEQFF.

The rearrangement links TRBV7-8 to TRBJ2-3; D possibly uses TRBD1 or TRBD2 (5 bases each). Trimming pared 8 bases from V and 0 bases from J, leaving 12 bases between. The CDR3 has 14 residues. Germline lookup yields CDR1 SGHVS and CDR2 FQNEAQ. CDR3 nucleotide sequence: TGTGCCAGCGGGGGAGCCCTGAGCACAGATACGCAGTATTTT. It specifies CASGGALSTDTQYF. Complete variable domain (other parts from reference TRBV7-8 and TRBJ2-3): GAGVSQSPRYKVAKRGQDVALRCDPISGHVSLFWYQQALGQGPEFLTYFQNEAQLDKSGLPSDRFFAERPEGSVSTLKIQRTQQEDSAVYLCASGGALSTDTQYFGPGTRLTVL.

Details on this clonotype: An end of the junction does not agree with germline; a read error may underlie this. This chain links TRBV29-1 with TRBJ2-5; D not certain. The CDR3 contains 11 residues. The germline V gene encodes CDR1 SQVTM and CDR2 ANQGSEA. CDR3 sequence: CSAERAETQYF. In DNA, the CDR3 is TGCAGCGCTGAACGGGCGGAGACCCAGTACTTC.

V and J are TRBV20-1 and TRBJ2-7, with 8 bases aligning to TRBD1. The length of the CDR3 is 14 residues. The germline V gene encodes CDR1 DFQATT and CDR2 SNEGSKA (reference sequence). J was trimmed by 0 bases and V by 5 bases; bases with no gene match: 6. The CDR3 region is CSAAWTGFSYEQYF. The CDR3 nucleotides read TGCAGTGCTGCCTGGACAGGGTTCTCCTACGAGCAGTACTTC.

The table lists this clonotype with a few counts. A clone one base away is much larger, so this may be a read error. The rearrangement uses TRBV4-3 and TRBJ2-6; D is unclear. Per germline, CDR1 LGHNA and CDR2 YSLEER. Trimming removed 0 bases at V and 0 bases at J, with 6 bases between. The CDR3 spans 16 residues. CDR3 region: CASSQDVSSGANVLTF. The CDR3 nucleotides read TGCGCCAGCAGCCAAGATGTGAGCTCTGGGGCCAACGTCCTGACTTTC.